This T cell receptor beta chain derives from a study of radiotherapy plus CTLA-4 blockade in lung cancer. Sequenced by immunoSEQ multiplex PCR; TCRdb stores in-frame clones only, minus some. Of approximately 50,000 clones in the sample, about 80% are singletons; the top ten hold 5% to 6.5%. Germline loops: CDR1 SQVTM, CDR2 ANQGSEA. The junction had 6 bases not matched to a gene; V was cut back by 7 bases and J by 5 bases. This CDR3 spans 12 amino acids. The chain uses TRBV29-1 and TRBJ1-2; TRBD1 aligns across 8 bases. Sequenced here: peripheral blood, sampled from a patient treated with radiotherapy plus ipilimumab. The receptor's source is a human donor with non-small cell lung cancer whose response to radiotherapy plus ipilimumab could not be evaluated. CDR3 in DNA: TGCAGCGCAGGACAGGGAGCGTATGGCTACACCTTC. It is translated as CSAGQGAYGYTF.